This T cell receptor beta chain was recorded in a study of brain metastases from non-small cell lung cancer. Study observations and caveats: Metastases had sparse T cells but largely shared repertoires with primaries. Compared with primary tumors, brain metastases showed less T-cell infiltration. Expanded T-cell clones appeared in about 70% of brain metastases over primaries.

Clones were read by immunoSEQ multiplex PCR, and TCRdb kept only the in-frame ones, dropping some. The table lists 4,900 or so clones, over 65% of them singletons. Germline loops: CDR1 SGHVS, CDR2 FNYEAQ. This CDR3 contains 15 residues. V was shortened by 5 bases and J by 4 bases, with 17 bases between the two germline ends. With respect to this clone: Its specificity is not known.

The sample comprised primary lung tumor tissue. The clonotype was recovered from a donor at least 40 years old with non-small cell lung cancer. This sequence joins TRBV7-6 and TRBJ2-5, with D possibly called TRBD1 or TRBD2 (5 bases each). The CDR3 coding sequence is TGTGCCAGCAGCGACCTGGGGGAATCTGCAGAGACCCAGTACTTC. Amino acids: CASSDLGESAETQYF.